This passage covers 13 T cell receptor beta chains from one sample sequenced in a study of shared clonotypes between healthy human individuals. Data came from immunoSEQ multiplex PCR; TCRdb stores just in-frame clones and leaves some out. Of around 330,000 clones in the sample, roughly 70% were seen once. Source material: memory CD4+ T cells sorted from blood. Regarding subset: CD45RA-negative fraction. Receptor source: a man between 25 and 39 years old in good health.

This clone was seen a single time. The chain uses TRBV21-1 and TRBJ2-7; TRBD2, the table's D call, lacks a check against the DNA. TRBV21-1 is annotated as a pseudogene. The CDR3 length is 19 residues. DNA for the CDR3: TGTGCCAGCAGCAAAAAAAGGCGGGACGGAGGACCCGACTCCTACGAGCAGTACTTC. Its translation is CASSKKRRDGGPDSYEQYF.

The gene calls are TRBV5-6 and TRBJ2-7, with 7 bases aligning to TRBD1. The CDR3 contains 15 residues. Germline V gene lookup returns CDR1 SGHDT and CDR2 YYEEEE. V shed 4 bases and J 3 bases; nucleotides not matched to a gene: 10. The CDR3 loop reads CASSEQGPANYEQYF. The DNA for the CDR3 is TGTGCCAGCAGCGAACAGGGGCCGGCTAACTACGAGCAGTACTTC.

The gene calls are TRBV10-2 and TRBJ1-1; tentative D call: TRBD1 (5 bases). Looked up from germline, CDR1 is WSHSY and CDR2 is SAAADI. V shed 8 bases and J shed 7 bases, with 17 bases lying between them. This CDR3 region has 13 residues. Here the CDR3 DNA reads TGCGCCAGCCATTTGGGGGGTGACAGTGAAGCTTTCTTT. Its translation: CASHLGGDSEAFF.

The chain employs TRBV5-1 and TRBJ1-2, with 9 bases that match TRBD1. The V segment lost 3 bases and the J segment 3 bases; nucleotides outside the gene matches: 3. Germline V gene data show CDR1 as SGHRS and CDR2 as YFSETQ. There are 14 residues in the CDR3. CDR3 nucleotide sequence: TGCGCCAGCAGCTCCGGGACAGGGCACTATGGCTACACCTTC. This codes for CASSSGTGHYGYTF.

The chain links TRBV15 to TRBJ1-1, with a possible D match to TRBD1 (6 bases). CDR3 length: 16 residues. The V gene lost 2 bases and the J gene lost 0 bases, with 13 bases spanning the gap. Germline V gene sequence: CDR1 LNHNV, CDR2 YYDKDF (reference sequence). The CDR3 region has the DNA TGTGCCACCAGCAGACCAACTCACAGGGTGAACACTGAAGCTTTCTTT. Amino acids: CATSRPTHRVNTEAFF.

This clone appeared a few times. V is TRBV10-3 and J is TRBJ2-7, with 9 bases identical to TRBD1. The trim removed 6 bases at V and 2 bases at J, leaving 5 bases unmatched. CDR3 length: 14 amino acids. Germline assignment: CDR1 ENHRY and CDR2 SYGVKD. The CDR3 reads CAIRVTGGAYEQYF. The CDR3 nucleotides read TGTGCCATCAGGGTAACAGGGGGCGCCTACGAGCAGTACTTC.

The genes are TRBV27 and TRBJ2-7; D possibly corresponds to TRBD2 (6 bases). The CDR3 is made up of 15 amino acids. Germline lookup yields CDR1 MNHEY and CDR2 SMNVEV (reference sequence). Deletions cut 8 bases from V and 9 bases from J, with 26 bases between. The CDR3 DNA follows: TGTGCCAGCCAAAACCAGCTCGGGAGAAACGTAAGGCAGTACTTC. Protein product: CASQNQLGRNVRQYF.

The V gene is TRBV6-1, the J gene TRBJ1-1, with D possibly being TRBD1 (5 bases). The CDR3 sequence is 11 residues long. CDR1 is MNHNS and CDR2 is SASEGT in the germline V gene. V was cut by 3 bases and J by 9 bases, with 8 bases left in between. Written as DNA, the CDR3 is TGTGCCAGCAGTGAGTGGGGCCAAGCTTTCTTT. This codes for CASSEWGQAFF.

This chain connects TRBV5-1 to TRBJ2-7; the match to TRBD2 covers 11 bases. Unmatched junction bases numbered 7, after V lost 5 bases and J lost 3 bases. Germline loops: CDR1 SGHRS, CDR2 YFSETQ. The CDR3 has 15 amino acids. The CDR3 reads CASRSLAGGNYEQYF. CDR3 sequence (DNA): TGCGCCAGCAGGTCCCTAGCGGGAGGAAACTACGAGCAGTACTTC. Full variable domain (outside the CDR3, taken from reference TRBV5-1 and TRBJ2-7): KAGVTQTPRYLIKTRGQQVTLSCSPISGHRSVSWYQQTPGQGLQFLFEYFSETQRNKGNFPGRFSGRQFSNSRSEMNVSTLELGDSALYLCASRSLAGGNYEQYFGPGTRLTVT.

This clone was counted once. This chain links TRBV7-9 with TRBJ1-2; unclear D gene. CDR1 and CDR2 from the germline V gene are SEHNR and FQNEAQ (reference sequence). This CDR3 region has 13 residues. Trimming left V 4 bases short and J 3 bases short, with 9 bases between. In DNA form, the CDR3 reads TGTGCCAGCAGCTCGTTGAGCTACTATGGCTACACCTTC. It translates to CASSSLSYYGYTF.

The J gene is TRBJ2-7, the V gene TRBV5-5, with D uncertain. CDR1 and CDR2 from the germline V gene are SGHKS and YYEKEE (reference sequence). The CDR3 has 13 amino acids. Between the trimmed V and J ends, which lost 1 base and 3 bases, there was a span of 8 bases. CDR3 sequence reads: CASSLSSVYEQYF. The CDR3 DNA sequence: TGTGCCAGCAGCTTGAGTAGTGTCTACGAGCAGTACTTC.

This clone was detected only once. The CDR3: CASSYGKETQYF. CDR3 in DNA: TGTGCCAGCAGTTACGGGAAAGAGACCCAGTACTTC. The chain joins TRBV6-6 to TRBJ2-5; no clear D. V gave up 2 bases and J gave up 3 bases, with 4 bases separating them. CDR3 length equals 12 residues. Germline V CDR1 and CDR2: MNHNY, SVGAGI (reference sequence).

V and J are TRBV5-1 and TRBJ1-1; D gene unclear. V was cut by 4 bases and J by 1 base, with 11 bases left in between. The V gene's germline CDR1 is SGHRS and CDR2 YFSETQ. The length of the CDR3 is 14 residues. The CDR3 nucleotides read TGCGCCAGCAGCGGGAGGACGGCGAACACTGAAGCTTTCTTT. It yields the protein CASSGRTANTEAFF.